The clone carrying this T cell receptor beta chain has ten or more counts. In TCRdb, the 5' RACE reads were re-called with MiXCR into one record per CDR3 protein. The sample records about 26,000 distinct CDR3 sequences, around 13% being singletons. Time point indicated: sample taken at primary tumor resection. The input material, whole RNA from tumor, nontumor lung or frozen PBMC, was sequenced unsorted. 72 TRACERx patients with early, untreated non-small cell lung cancer donated samples. The data were obtained in a study of spatial heterogeneity in lung cancer. The overall study: Alpha-chain detections were consistently fewer than beta-chain detections among the sequences.

CDR1 and CDR2 from the germline V gene are SGHAT and FQNNGV. Between the trimmed V and J ends, which lost 5 bases and 3 bases, there was a span of 17 bases. This CDR3 contains 16 residues. This TCR was recovered from a female donor with early-stage non-small cell lung cancer. The sample was PBMCs, taken at surgery. V usage is TRBV11-2 and J usage is TRBJ2-1; tentative D call: TRBD1 (6 bases). The CDR3 region is CASSTQTGGLYNEQFF. CDR3 DNA sequence: TGTGCCAGCAGCACCCAGACAGGTGGGCTCTACAATGAGCAGTTCTTC.